Below are 9 T cell receptor beta chains sequenced from a single sample in a study of T cell responses to AZD1222 COVID-19 vaccine. Profiling relied on immunoSEQ multiplex PCR, and the TCRdb table lists in-frame clones only, not all of them. Altogether 200,000 or so clones are present, approximately 87% being singletons, with the ten largest covering 2.7%. The source was peripheral blood, collected on day 0 of MenACWY control vaccination. These receptors were collected from an adult in good health.

In nucleotides, the CDR3 is TGTGCCAGCAGTTTAGGCCAAGCGGGAGGGCCGTACAATGAGCAGTTCTTC. Translated: CASSLGQAGGPYNEQFF. The chain recombines TRBV27 with TRBJ2-1; 10 positions agree with TRBD2. The germline CDR1 and CDR2 sequences are MNHEY and SMNVEV (reference sequence). This CDR3 spans 17 amino acids. V was pared by 2 bases and J by 4 bases, with 8 bases of the junction left unmatched.

V gene TRBV14 combines with J gene TRBJ2-1; TRBD2 might be the D (5 bases). CDR3 length: 14 residues. With 0 bases removed from V and 9 bases from J, the gap between germline ends came to 12 bases. Germline lookup yields CDR1 SGHDN and CDR2 FVKESK. Here the CDR3 reads CASSQDGRGGEQFF. CDR3 sequence (DNA): TGTGCCAGCAGCCAAGATGGTCGGGGTGGTGAGCAGTTCTTC. Supplemented by reference TRBV14 and TRBJ2-1, the full variable domain reads EAGVTQFPSHSVIEKGQTVTLRCDPISGHDNLYWYRRVMGKEIKFLLHFVKESKQDESGMPNNRFLAERTGGTYSTLKVQPAELEDSGVYFCASSQDGRGGEQFFGPGTRLTVL.

This clone was seen a handful of times. The rearrangement uses TRBV28 and TRBJ1-2; the match to TRBD1 covers 8 bases. The germline CDR1 and CDR2 sequences are MDHEN and SYDVKM. The CDR3 extends over 15 amino acids. V trimming: 7 bases; J trimming: 4 bases; junction bases outside the gene matches: 11. CDR3 region: CASNRGSGVGYGYTF. The CDR3 DNA sequence: TGTGCCAGCAACAGGGGGTCGGGGGTTGGCTATGGCTACACCTTC.

Regarding this clone: Other DNA variants within this sample encode the same CDR3. This chain uses TRBV6-5 with TRBJ2-7; tentative D call: TRBD2 (5 bases). Trimming pared 4 bases from V and 4 bases from J, leaving 11 bases between. CDR3 length equals 13 residues. CDR1 is MNHEY, CDR2 SVGAGI, per germline. The CDR3 is CASSSGMHYEQYF. CDR3 nucleotide sequence: TGTGCCAGCAGTTCGGGGATGCATTACGAGCAGTACTTC.

This chain uses TRBV5-1 with TRBJ2-2, with 11 bases lining up with TRBD1. The CDR3 is made up of 15 amino acids. With V trimmed by 4 bases and J by 6 bases, 5 bases remained unmatched. Germline lookup yields CDR1 SGHRS and CDR2 YFSETQ. CDR3 residues: CASSRGDRGAGELFF. CDR3 bases: TGCGCCAGCAGCCGAGGGGACAGGGGGGCCGGGGAGCTGTTTTTT.

This chain links TRBV7-2 with TRBJ2-4; maybe TRBD1 (6 bases). Germline CDR1 is SGHTA and CDR2 is FQGNSA. The V end lost 2 bases, the J end lost 3 bases, and 11 bases lay between the germline ends. This CDR3 contains 15 residues. CDR3 in amino acids: CASSLNRVGKNIQYF. In nucleotides, the CDR3 is TGTGCCAGCAGCTTAAACAGGGTGGGCAAAAACATTCAGTACTTC.

The chain combines TRBV11-1 with TRBJ2-3, with D tentatively TRBD2 (5 bases). CDR1 is SGHAT and CDR2 is FQDESV in the germline V gene (reference sequence). Trimming shortened V by 0 bases and J by 0 bases, and 7 bases separated the two germline ends. The CDR3 covers 15 residues. In nucleotides, the CDR3 is TGTGCCAGCAGCTTAGCGGGGAGTAGCACAGATACGCAGTATTTT. Translating it yields CASSLAGSSTDTQYF.

The chain links TRBV28 to TRBJ1-1; D remains ambiguous. Germline V gene sequence: CDR1 MDHEN, CDR2 SYDVKM. Trimming stripped 0 bases from V and 1 base from J, with 9 bases between. The CDR3 covers 15 residues. The CDR3 DNA reads TGTGCCAGCAGTTTATGGCTCAGTAAGAACACTGAAGCTTTCTTT. Translated: CASSLWLSKNTEAFF.

The rearrangement joins TRBV11-1 to TRBJ2-5; D is undetermined. Trimming took 2 bases from V and 5 from J, leaving 9 bases between them. CDR1 is SGHAT and CDR2 is FQDESV in the germline V gene (reference sequence). This CDR3 region has 13 residues. CDR3 nucleotide sequence: TGTGCCAGCAGCTTAACAAGCCCGGAGACCCAGTACTTC. This translates into CASSLTSPETQYF.